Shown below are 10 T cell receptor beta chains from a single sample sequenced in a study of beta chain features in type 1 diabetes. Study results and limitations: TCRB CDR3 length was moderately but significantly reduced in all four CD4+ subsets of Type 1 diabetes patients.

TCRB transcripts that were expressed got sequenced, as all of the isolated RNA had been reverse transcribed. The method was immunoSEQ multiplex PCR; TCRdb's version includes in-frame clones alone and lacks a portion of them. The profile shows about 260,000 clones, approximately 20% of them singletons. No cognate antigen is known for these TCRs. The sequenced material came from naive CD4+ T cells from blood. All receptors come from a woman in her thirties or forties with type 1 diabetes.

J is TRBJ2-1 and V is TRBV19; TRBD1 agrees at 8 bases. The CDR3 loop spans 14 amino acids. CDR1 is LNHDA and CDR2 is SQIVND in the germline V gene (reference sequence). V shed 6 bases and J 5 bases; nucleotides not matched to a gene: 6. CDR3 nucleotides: TGTGCCAGTAGGCGGACAGGGCGAAACAATGAGCAGTTCTTC. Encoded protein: CASRRTGRNNEQFF.

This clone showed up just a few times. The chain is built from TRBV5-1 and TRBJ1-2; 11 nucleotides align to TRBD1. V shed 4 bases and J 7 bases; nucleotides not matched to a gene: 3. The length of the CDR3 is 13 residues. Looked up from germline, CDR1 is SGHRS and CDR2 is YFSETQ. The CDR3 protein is CASSRGQGAGYTF. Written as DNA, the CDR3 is TGCGCCAGCAGCCGTGGACAGGGGGCTGGCTACACCTTC.

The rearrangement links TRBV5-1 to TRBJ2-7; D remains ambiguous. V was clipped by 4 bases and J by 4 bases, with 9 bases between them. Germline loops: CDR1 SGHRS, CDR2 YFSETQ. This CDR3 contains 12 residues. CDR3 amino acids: CASSRDLYEQYF. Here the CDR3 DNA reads TGCGCCAGCAGCCGAGACTTATACGAGCAGTACTTC.

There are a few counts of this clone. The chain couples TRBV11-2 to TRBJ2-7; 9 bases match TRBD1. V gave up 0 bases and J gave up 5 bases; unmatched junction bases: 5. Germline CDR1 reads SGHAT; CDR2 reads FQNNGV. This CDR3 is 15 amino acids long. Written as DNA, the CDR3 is TGTGCCAGCAGCTTAGAAGGGACAGGGTTTAACGAGCAGTACTTC. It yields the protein CASSLEGTGFNEQYF.

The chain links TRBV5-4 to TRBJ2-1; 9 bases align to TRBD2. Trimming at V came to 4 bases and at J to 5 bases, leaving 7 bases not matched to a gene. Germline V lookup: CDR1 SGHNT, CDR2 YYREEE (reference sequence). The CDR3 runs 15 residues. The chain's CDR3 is CASSNAAGGNNEQFF. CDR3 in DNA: TGTGCCAGCAGCAACGCGGCGGGGGGGAACAATGAGCAGTTCTTC.

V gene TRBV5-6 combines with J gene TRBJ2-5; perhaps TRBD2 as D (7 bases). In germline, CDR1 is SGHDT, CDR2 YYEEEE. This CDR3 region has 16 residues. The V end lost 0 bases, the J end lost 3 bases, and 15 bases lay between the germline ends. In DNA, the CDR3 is TGTGCCAGCAGCTTGGTAACGGGGGGCAACAAAGAGACCCAGTACTTC. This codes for CASSLVTGGNKETQYF.

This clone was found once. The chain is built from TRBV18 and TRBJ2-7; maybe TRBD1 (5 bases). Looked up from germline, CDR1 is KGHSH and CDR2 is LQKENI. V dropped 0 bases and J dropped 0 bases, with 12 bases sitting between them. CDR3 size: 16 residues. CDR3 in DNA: TGTGCCAGCTCACCACCGGGGCAATTAGGCTCCTACGAGCAGTACTTC. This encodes CASSPPGQLGSYEQYF.

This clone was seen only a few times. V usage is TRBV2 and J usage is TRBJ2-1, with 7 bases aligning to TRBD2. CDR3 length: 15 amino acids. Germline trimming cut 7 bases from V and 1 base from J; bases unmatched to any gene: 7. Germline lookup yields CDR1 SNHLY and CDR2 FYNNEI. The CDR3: CASTAGTTSYNEQFF. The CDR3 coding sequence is TGTGCCAGCACAGCCGGGACTACGTCCTACAATGAGCAGTTCTTC.

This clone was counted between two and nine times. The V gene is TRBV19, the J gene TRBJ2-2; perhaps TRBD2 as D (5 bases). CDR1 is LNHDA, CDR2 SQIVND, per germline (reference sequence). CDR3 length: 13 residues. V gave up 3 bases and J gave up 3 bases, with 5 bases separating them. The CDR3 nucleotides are TGTGCCAGTAGTATGGGAGACACCGGGGAGCTGTTTTTT. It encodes CASSMGDTGELFF.

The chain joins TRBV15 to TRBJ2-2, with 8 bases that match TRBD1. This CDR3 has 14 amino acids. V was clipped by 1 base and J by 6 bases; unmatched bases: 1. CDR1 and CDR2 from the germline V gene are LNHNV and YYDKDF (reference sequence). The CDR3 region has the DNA TGTGCCACCAGCAGAGGACAGGGGTCCGGGGAGCTGTTTTTT. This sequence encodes CATSRGQGSGELFF.